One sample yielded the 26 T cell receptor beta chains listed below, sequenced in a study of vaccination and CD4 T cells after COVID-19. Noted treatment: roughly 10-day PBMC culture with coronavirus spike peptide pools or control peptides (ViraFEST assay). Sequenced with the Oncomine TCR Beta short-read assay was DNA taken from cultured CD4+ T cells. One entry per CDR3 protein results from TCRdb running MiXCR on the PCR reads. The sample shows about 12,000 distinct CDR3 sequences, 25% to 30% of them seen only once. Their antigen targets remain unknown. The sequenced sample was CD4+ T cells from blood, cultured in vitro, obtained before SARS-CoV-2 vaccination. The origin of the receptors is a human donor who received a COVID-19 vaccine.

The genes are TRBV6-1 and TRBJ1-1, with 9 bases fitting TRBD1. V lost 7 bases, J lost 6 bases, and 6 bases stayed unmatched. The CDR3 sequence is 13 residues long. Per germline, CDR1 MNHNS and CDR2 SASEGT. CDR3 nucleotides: TGTGCCAGCAAAGGGACAGGGAGCTCTGAAGCTTTCTTT. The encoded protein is CASKGTGSSEAFF.

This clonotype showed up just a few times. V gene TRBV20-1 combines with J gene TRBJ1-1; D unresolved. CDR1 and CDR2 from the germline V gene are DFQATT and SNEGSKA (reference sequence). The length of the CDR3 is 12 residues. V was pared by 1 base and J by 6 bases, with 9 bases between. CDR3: CSARVTGSEAFF. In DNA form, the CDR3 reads TGCAGTGCTAGAGTTACGGGTTCTGAAGCTTTCTTT.

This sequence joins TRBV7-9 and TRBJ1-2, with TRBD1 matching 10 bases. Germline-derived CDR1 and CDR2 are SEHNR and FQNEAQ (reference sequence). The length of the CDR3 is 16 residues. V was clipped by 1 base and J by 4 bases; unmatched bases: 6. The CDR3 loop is CASSLGRTGGVYGYTF. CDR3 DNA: TGTGCCAGCAGCTTAGGGCGGACAGGGGGAGTCTATGGCTACACCTTC.

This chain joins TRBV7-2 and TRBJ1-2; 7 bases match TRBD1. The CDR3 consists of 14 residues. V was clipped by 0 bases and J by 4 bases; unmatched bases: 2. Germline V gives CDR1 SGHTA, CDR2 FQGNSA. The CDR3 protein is CASSLAAGGYGYTF. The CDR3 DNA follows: TGTGCCAGCAGCTTAGCGGCAGGGGGCTATGGCTACACCTTC.

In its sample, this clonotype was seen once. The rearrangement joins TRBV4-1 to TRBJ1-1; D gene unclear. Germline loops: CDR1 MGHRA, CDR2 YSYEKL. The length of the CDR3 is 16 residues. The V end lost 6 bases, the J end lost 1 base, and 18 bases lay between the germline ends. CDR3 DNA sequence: TGCGCCAGCAGGACAAGAGAAGGGTTTGCGAACACTGAAGCTTTCTTT. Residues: CASRTREGFANTEAFF.

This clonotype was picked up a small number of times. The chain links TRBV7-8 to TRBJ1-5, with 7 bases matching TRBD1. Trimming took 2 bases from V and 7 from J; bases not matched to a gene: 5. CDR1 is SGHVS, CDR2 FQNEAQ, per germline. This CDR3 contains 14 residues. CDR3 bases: TGTGCCAGCAGCTTAACAGGGGAAGGACAGCCCCAGCATTTT. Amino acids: CASSLTGEGQPQHF.

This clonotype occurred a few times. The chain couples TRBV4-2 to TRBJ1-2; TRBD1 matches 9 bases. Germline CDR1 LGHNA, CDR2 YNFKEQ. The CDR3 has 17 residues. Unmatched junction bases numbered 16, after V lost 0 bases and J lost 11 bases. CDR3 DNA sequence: TGTGCCAGCAGCCAAGAATTCGGGACAGGGTACACCTATTGGTACACCTTC. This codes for CASSQEFGTGYTYWYTF.

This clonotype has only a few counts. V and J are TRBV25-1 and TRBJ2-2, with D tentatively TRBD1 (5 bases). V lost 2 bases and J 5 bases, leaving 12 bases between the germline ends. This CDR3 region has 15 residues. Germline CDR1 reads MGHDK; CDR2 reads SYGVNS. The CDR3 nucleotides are TGTGCCAGCAGTGAACAGGACACTGGGACCGGGGAGCTGTTTTTT. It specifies CASSEQDTGTGELFF.

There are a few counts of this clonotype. CDR3 nucleotide sequence: TGTGCCAGCAGTAAGCGGGGAATCAACTACGAGCAGTACTTC. Amino acids: CASSKRGINYEQYF. This chain uses TRBV6-1 with TRBJ2-7; 7 positions match TRBD2. CDR1 MNHNS and CDR2 SASEGT come from the germline V gene. This CDR3 is built from 14 residues. Trimming cost V 5 bases and J 3 bases; bases outside gene matches: 7.

The CDR3 nucleotides read TGTGCCAGCAGCTTAGGACAGGGCACCGGGGAGCTGTTTTTT. Protein sequence: CASSLGQGTGELFF. V usage is TRBV11-2 and J usage is TRBJ2-2, with TRBD1 matching 7 bases. The V gene's germline CDR1 is SGHAT and CDR2 FQNNGV. V was pared by 1 base and J by 4 bases, with 0 bases of the junction left unmatched. The CDR3 is 14 residues long.

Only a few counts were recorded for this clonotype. This CDR3 is CASSLRTGGHYGYTF. DNA for the CDR3: TGTGCCAGCAGCCTCAGGACAGGGGGCCACTATGGCTACACCTTC. The rearrangement joins TRBV7-2 to TRBJ1-2; 11 nucleotides match TRBD1. V lost 5 bases and J lost 3; bases outside the gene matches: 5. CDR3 size: 15 residues. Per the germline V gene, CDR1 is SGHTA and CDR2 is FQGNSA.

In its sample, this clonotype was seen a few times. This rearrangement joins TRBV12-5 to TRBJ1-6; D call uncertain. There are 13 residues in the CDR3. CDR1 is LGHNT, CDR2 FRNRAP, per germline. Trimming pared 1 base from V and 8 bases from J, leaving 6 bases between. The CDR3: CASGLGEDSPLHF. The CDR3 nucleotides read TGTGCTAGTGGTTTGGGAGAGGATTCACCCCTCCACTTT.

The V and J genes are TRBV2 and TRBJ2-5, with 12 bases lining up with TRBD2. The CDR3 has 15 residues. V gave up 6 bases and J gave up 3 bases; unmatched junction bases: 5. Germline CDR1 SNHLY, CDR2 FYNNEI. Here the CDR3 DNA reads TGTGCCAGCAGACCCCTAGCGGGGGGGAAAGAGACCCAGTACTTC. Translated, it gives CASRPLAGGKETQYF.

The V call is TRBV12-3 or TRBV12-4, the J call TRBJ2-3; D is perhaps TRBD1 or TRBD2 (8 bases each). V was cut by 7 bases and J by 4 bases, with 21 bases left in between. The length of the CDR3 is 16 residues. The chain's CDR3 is CASTLSGAGGPDTQYF. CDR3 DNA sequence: TGTGCCAGCACTCTTAGCGGGGCAGGGGGCCCAGATACGCAGTATTTT.

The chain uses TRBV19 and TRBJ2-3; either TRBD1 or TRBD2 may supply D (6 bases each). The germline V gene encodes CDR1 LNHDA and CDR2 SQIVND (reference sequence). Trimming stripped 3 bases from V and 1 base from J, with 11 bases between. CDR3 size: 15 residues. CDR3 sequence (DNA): TGTGCCAGTAGTATCGCAAGGGGGGGCACAGATACGCAGTATTTT. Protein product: CASSIARGGTDTQYF.

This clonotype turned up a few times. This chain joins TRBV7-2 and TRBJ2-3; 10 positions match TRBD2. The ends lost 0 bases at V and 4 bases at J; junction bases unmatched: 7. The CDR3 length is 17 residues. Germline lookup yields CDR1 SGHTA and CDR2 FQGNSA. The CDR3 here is CASSLASASGGSDTQYF. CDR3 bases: TGTGCCAGCAGCTTAGCGTCGGCTAGCGGGGGATCAGATACGCAGTATTTT.

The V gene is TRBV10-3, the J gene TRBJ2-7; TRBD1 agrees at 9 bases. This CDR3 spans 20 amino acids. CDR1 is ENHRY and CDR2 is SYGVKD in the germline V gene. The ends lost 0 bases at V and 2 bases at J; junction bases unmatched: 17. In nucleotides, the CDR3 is TGTGCCATCAGTGAGTCGGGGACAGGGACGGTGCGGATGGGGGCCTACGAGCAGTACTTC. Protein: CAISESGTGTVRMGAYEQYF.

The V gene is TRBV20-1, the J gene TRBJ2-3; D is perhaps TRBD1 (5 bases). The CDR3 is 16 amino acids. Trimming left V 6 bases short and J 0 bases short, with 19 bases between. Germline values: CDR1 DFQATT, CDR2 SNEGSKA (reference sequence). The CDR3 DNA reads TGCAGTGCAGCAAAAGGGGATCCCCTTAGCACAGATACGCAGTATTTT. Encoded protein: CSAAKGDPLSTDTQYF.

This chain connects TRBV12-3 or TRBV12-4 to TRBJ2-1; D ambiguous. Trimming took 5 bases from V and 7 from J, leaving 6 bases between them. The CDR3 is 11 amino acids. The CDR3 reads CASSGANEQFF. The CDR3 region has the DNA TGTGCCAGCAGTGGAGCGAATGAGCAGTTCTTC.

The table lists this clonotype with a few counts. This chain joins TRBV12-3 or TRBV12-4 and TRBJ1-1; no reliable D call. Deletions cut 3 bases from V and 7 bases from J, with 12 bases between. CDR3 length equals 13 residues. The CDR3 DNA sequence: TGTGCCAGCAGTTTTGGCGCAGGCTTTGAAGCTTTCTTT. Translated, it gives CASSFGAGFEAFF.

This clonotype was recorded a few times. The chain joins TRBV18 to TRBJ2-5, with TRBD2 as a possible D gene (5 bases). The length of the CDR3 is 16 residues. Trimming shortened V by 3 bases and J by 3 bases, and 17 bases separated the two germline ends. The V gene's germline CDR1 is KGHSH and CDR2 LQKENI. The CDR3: CASSPGELTIEETQYF. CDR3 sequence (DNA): TGTGCCAGCTCACCGGGAGAATTGACCATTGAAGAGACCCAGTACTTC.

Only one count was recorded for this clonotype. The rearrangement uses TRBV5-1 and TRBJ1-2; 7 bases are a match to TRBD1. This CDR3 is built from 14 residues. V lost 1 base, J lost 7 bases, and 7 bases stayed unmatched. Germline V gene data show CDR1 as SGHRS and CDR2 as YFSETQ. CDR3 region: CASSLLGGASGYTF. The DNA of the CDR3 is TGCGCCAGCAGCTTGTTAGGGGGCGCCTCTGGCTACACCTTC.

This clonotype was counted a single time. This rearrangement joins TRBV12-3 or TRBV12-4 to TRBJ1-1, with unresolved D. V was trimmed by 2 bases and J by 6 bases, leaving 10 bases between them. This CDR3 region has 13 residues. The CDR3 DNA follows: TGTGCCAGCAGTTTATGGTTAGGTTCTGAAGCTTTCTTT. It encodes CASSLWLGSEAFF.

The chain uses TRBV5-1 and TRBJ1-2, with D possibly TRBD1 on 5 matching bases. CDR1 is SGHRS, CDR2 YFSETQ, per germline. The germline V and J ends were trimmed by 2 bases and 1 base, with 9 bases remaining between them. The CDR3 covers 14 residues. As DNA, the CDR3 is TGCGCCAGCAGCTTCGACGACAGTAACTATGGCTACACCTTC. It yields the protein CASSFDDSNYGYTF.

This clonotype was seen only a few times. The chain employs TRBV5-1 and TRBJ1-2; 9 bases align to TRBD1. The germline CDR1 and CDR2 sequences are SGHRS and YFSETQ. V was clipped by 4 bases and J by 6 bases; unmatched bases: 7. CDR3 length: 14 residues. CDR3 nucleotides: TGCGCCAGCAGCACTGGGACAGGGTGGGATGGCTACACCTTC. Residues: CASSTGTGWDGYTF.

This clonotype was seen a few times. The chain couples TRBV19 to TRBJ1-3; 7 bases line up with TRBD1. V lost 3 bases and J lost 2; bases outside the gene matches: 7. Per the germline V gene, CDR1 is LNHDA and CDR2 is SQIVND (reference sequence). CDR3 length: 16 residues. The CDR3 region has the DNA TGTGCCAGTAGTATGGGCCCCGGGACAGCTGGAAACACCATATATTTT. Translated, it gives CASSMGPGTAGNTIYF.